Sequencing of this TCR beta chain was carried out in a study of blood T cells in healthy people across ages. A sample-barcoded 5' primer and a J-beta primer mix were used in a second PCR of roughly 7 to 11 cycles. Each cDNA molecule was tagged by a template-switch adaptor with 12 random nucleotides. One entry per CDR3 protein results from TCRdb running MiXCR on the 5' RACE reads. The profile shows approximately 1,000,000 distinct CDR3 sequences, more than 40% of them singletons. Trimming cost V 3 bases and J 4 bases, with 3 bases left between them. Germline loops: CDR1 SEHNR, CDR2 FQNEAQ (reference sequence). The CDR3 has 11 amino acids. As concerns this clonotype: The antigen is unknown.

Overall study results and limits: Higher diversity and more naive CD4+ cells were features of long-lived donors, compared to aged donors.

The receptor's source is a woman aged 60-75 years in good health. The rearrangement joins TRBV7-9 to TRBJ2-5; D ambiguous. The sample taken for sequencing was blood. The CDR3 bases are TGTGCCAGCAGCTTCCCAGAGACCCAGTACTTC. Protein product: CASSFPETQYF. Full variable domain (outside the CDR3, taken from reference TRBV7-9 and TRBJ2-5): DTGVSQNPRHKITKRGQNVTFRCDPISEHNRLYWYRQTLGQGPEFLTYFQNEAQLEKSRLLSDRFSAERPKGSFSTLEIQRTEQGDSAMYLCASSFPETQYFGPGTRLLVL.